This T cell receptor beta chain was sequenced in a study of blood T cell repertoires in COVID-19. As for the study in general: Spain, Italy and the United States supplied samples that represented acute and convalescent COVID-19. PBMCs, B-cell-depleted T cells, or T cells provided the cDNA or gDNA that made up the material.

Original data processing: Amplification of reference gene primers was used by the study to estimate nucleated cell counts. Repertoires were generated with immunoSEQ multiplex PCR, while TCRdb's copy carries only in-frame clones and drops some. V and J calls and clone size are as listed in that table; D and trimming were resolved from the DNA. The sample carries 70,000 to 75,000 clones, less than 95% recorded once. CDR3 size: 15 residues. V was shortened by 1 base and J by 7 bases, with 12 bases between the two germline ends. CDR1 and CDR2 (germline): SGHKS, YYEKEE (reference sequence). The chain links TRBV5-5 to TRBJ1-6; TRBD1 is a possible D gene (6 bases). This receptor was taken from a woman aged 18-29 years with acute or convalescent COVID-19. The sample consisted of peripheral blood. CDR3: CASSLRQAGNSPLHF. The CDR3 nucleotides are TGTGCCAGCAGCTTGAGACAGGCTGGGAATTCACCCCTCCACTTT.